The T cell receptor (beta chain) described here comes from a study of early T cells in non-severe SARS-CoV-2 infection. Study findings and constraints: Private and CD4 specificities were missed by VDJdb matching, which favored anti-spike CD8 responses.

Of note for this clonotype: Its cognate antigen is unknown.

TCRdb redid the calling of the 5' RACE reads with MiXCR, one entry per CDR3 protein. The sample contains just over 80,000 distinct CDR3 sequences, 12% to 15% of which appear only once. Sequencing used whole blood. The source of this sequence is an adult who was a healthcare worker with PCR-confirmed SARS-CoV-2 infection or an uninfected control (not recorded which).

CDR3 coding DNA: TGTGCCAGCAGCCAATACAGGGAAATTGGGACCCAGTACTTC. Its translation is CASSQYREIGTQYF. V is TRBV3-1 and J is TRBJ2-5, with a tentative D call TRBD1 (6 bases). Germline CDR1 reads LGHDT; CDR2 reads YNNKEL (reference sequence). This CDR3 has 14 residues. V was pared by 2 bases and J by 7 bases, with 14 bases between.